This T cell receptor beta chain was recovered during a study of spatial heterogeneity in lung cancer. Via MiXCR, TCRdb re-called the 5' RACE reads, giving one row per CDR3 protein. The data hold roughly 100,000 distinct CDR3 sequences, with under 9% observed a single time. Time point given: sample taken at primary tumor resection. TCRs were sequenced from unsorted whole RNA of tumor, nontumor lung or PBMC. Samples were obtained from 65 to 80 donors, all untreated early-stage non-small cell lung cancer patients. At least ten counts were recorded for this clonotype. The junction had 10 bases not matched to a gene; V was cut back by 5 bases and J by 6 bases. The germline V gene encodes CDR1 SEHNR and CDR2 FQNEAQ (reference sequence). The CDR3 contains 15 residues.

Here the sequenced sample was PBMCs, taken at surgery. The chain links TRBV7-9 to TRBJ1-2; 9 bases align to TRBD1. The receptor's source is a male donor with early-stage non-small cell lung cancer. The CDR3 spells CASSSTGGLRDGYTF. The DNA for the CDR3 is TGTGCCAGCAGCAGTACAGGGGGCCTGCGGGATGGCTACACCTTC.